This T cell receptor beta chain was sequenced in a study of T-cell reconstitution after alpha-beta-depleted transplantation in children. TCRbeta library preparation incorporated unique molecular identifiers. A single record per CDR3 protein comes from TCRdb applying MiXCR to the PCR reads. The sample lists 490,000 or so distinct CDR3 sequences; approximately 12% were seen once. The sample holds many counts of this clonotype. Germline-derived CDR1 and CDR2 are LGHNA and YNFKEQ. The germline V and J ends were trimmed by 6 bases and 0 bases, with 10 bases remaining between them. This CDR3 comprises 14 residues.

This receptor was identified in a human donor who donated a stem cell graft to a child with combined immunodeficiency. V gene TRBV4-2 combines with J gene TRBJ2-3; D unclear. The sequencing used PBMCs from the stem cell graft donor, collected from the stem cell graft. CDR3 amino acids: CASSPGPSTDTQYF. CDR3 DNA sequence: TGTGCCAGCAGTCCCGGGCCGAGCACAGATACGCAGTATTTT.